Following are 31 T cell receptor beta chains from one sample sequenced in a study of spatial heterogeneity in lung cancer. Time point noted: blood at routine non-recurrence follow-up after resection. Material for sequencing was whole RNA from tumor, nontumor lung or frozen PBMC, left unsorted. TCRdb reprocessed the 5' RACE reads via MiXCR and lists one record per CDR3 protein. The data contain under 150,000 distinct CDR3 sequences, 9.5% to 15% of them seen just once; the ten biggest clones take up roughly 15%. Sequencing was performed on PBMCs, taken at follow-up. These receptor sequences come from a male donor with early-stage non-small cell lung cancer.

This clonotype was detected ten times or more. The CDR3 loop is CSVDVAARGNTEAFF. The CDR3 bases are TGCAGCGTTGACGTGGCCGCCCGGGGTAACACTGAAGCTTTCTTT. The gene calls are TRBV29-1 and TRBJ1-1; unclear D gene. There are 15 residues in the CDR3. CDR1 and CDR2 from the germline V gene are SQVTM and ANQGSEA. V lost 3 bases to trimming and J lost 2 bases, with 16 bases between them.

The V and J genes are TRBV5-1 and TRBJ2-7; possibly TRBD1 for D (8 bases). CDR3 length equals 14 residues. Germline values: CDR1 SGHRS, CDR2 YFSETQ. Trimming shortened V by 4 bases and J by 4 bases, and 15 bases separated the two germline ends. The CDR3 sequence: CASSTGQGGYEQYF. The CDR3 DNA reads as TGCGCCAGCAGCACCGGACAGGGAGGGTACGAGCAGTACTTC.

V is TRBV27 and J is TRBJ1-2, with 11 bases identical to TRBD1. With V trimmed by 6 bases and J by 6 bases, 6 bases remained unmatched. Germline V CDR1 and CDR2: MNHEY, SMNVEV (reference sequence). The CDR3 spans 14 residues. The CDR3 coding sequence is TGTGCCAGCAGCTTTCGGACAGGGGGCGATGGCTACACCTTC. It translates to CASSFRTGGDGYTF.

This clonotype was counted ten times or more. This chain uses TRBV20-1 with TRBJ2-7; D uncertain. Germline V lookup: CDR1 DFQATT, CDR2 SNEGSKA (reference sequence). Trimming took 0 bases from V and 8 from J, leaving 11 bases between them. This CDR3 is 12 amino acids long. This CDR3 reads CSARDPTFKQYF. In nucleotides, the CDR3 is TGCAGTGCTAGAGATCCGACTTTCAAGCAGTACTTC.

This clonotype came up a few times. The CDR3 coding sequence is TGTGCCAGCTCACCACCACCGCAGGGGTGGTCCTACGAGCAGTACTTC. Protein product: CASSPPPQGWSYEQYF. The chain is built from TRBV18 and TRBJ2-7; D might be TRBD1 (6 bases). Germline lookup yields CDR1 KGHSH and CDR2 LQKENI. Trimming shortened V by 0 bases and J by 1 base, and 13 bases separated the two germline ends. There are 16 residues in the CDR3.

This clonotype has at least ten counts. The chain recombines TRBV6-6 with TRBJ2-3; possible D gene TRBD1, 5 bases. The germline V and J ends were trimmed by 8 bases and 2 bases, with 8 bases remaining between them. Per germline, CDR1 MNHNY and CDR2 SVGAGI (reference sequence). This CDR3 contains 12 residues. The CDR3 coding sequence is TGTGCCAGCCGGACAACCACAGATACGCAGTATTTT. Translated: CASRTTTDTQYF.

This clonotype was seen only a few times. In DNA, the CDR3 is TGCGCCAGCAGCACTGGACAGGGGATGAACACTGAAGCTTTCTTT. It specifies CASSTGQGMNTEAFF. The chain is built from TRBV5-1 and TRBJ1-1; TRBD1 matches at 9 bases. The CDR3 runs to 15 residues. Germline lookup yields CDR1 SGHRS and CDR2 YFSETQ. Trimming cost V 4 bases and J 0 bases; bases outside gene matches: 4. Complete variable domain (other parts from reference TRBV5-1 and TRBJ1-1): KAGVTQTPRYLIKTRGQQVTLSCSPISGHRSVSWYQQTPGQGLQFLFEYFSETQRNKGNFPGRFSGRQFSNSRSEMNVSTLELGDSALYLCASSTGQGMNTEAFFGQGTRLTVV.

As concerns this clonotype: The junction and the germline gene differ at one end; a read error may be behind it. The genes are TRBV28 and TRBJ2-1; the D call may be TRBD1 or TRBD2 (5 bases each). The length of the CDR3 is 11 residues. From germline, CDR1 is MDHEN and CDR2 SYDVKM. CDR3 in amino acids: CASTAGTTLLF. In DNA form, the CDR3 reads TGTGCCAGCACAGCAGGGACCACTTTACTCTTC.

This clonotype was observed many times. V usage is TRBV12-3 or TRBV12-4 and J usage is TRBJ2-2; perhaps TRBD1 as D (6 bases). CDR3 length: 16 amino acids. Trimming left V 6 bases short and J 6 bases short, with 20 bases between. CDR3 in amino acids: CASSPYGQGIAGELFF. The CDR3 DNA reads as TGTGCCAGCAGCCCCTACGGGCAGGGGATCGCCGGGGAGCTGTTTTTT.

This clonotype was observed at least ten times. DNA for the CDR3: TGCGCCAGCAGCCTCCGGGACAGGGATAATTCACCCCTCCACTTT. This encodes CASSLRDRDNSPLHF. This rearrangement joins TRBV4-1 to TRBJ1-6; 9 bases are shared with TRBD1. The V gene's germline CDR1 is MGHRA and CDR2 YSYEKL. J lost 5 bases, V lost 4 bases, and 3 bases had no gene match. This CDR3 contains 15 residues.

There are a few counts of this clonotype. V usage is TRBV20-1 and J usage is TRBJ1-2, with D perhaps TRBD1 (5 bases). This CDR3 contains 15 residues. From germline, CDR1 is DFQATT and CDR2 SNEGSKA (reference sequence). Trimming left V 1 base short and J 7 bases short, with 19 bases between. Written as DNA, the CDR3 is TGCAGTGCTAGAGTCTCAACAAGGGGCGCCGGTGGCTACACCTTC. Translating it yields CSARVSTRGAGGYTF.

The chain couples TRBV12-3 or TRBV12-4 to TRBJ1-5; D uncertain. This CDR3 has 13 residues. V shed 3 bases and J shed 6 bases, with 9 bases lying between them. The CDR3 protein is CASSFTWGQPQHF. The CDR3 bases are TGTGCCAGCAGTTTCACTTGGGGTCAGCCCCAGCATTTT.

This clonotype appeared a few times. The V gene is TRBV30, the J gene TRBJ2-7; D is ambiguous. CDR3 size: 18 residues. CDR1 is GTSNPN, CDR2 SVGIG, per germline (reference sequence). V gave up 0 bases and J gave up 0 bases, with 21 bases separating them. The CDR3, as DNA: TGTGCCTGGAGTGTCGGCATCACAGTCATGGGCAGCTCCTACGAGCAGTACTTC. This encodes CAWSVGITVMGSSYEQYF.

This clonotype was recorded many times. The CDR3 DNA sequence: TGTGCCAGCGAGACTCGGACAGGAAAGACCCAGTACTTC. Its protein product is CASETRTGKTQYF. The chain employs TRBV2 and TRBJ2-5, with 7 nucleotides matching TRBD1. V dropped 8 bases and J dropped 6; count of bases not matched to a gene: 9. The germline V gene encodes CDR1 SNHLY and CDR2 FYNNEI. The CDR3 is 13 amino acids.

The rearrangement uses TRBV3-1 and TRBJ1-1; 7 nucleotides agree with TRBD1. Germline V CDR1 and CDR2: LGHDT, YNNKEL (reference sequence). This CDR3 spans 14 amino acids. Trimming at V came to 0 bases and at J to 5 bases, leaving 3 bases not matched to a gene. Here the CDR3 reads CASSQEEGATEAFF. The CDR3 DNA reads TGTGCCAGCAGCCAAGAAGAGGGGGCAACTGAAGCTTTCTTT. The whole variable domain, remainder taken from reference TRBV3-1 and TRBJ1-1, is DTAVSQTPKYLVTQMGNDKSIKCEQNLGHDTMYWYKQDSKKFLKIMFSYNNKELIINETVPNRFSPKSPDKAHLNLHINSLELGDSAVYFCASSQEEGATEAFFGQGTRLTVV.

This clonotype was detected ten times or more. The CDR3 coding sequence is TGCAGCGGATACACAGATACGCAGTATTTT. Protein sequence: CSGYTDTQYF. The V and J genes are TRBV29-1 and TRBJ2-3; D not certain. Germline loops: CDR1 SQVTM, CDR2 ANQGSEA. The CDR3 covers 10 residues. V lost 7 bases, J lost 2 bases, and 4 bases lay in between.

This sequence joins TRBV7-3 and TRBJ2-2; the D is unclear. Trimming cost V 2 bases and J 6 bases, with 7 bases left between them. The length of the CDR3 is 13 residues. Germline CDR1 reads SGHTA; CDR2 reads FQGTGA. The CDR3 DNA reads as TGTGCCAGCAGCTTAGGCTGGGCCGGGGAGCTGTTTTTT. This gives the protein CASSLGWAGELFF.

The chain couples TRBV9 to TRBJ2-7, with 14 bases lining up with TRBD2. Germline lookup yields CDR1 SGDLS and CDR2 YYNGEE. The V segment lost 0 bases and the J segment 5 bases; nucleotides outside the gene matches: 4. The CDR3 covers 16 residues. CDR3: CASSVGLAGGRDEQYF. The CDR3 DNA reads as TGTGCCAGCAGCGTAGGACTAGCGGGGGGGCGCGACGAGCAGTACTTC.

This chain connects TRBV2 to TRBJ2-1; D unresolved. The CDR3 is 11 amino acids. Trimming removed 8 bases at V and 5 bases at J, with 7 bases between. CDR1 and CDR2 (germline): SNHLY, FYNNEI. Here the CDR3 DNA reads TGTGCCAGCGGAAGGGACAATGAGCAGTTCTTC. As protein: CASGRDNEQFF.

Turning to this clonotype: A read error may account for a junction end that differs from germline. V is TRBV28 and J is TRBJ2-7, with 7 bases aligning to TRBD1. Germline V gives CDR1 MDHEN, CDR2 SYDVKM. The CDR3 is 11 residues long. For the CDR3, the DNA is TGTGCCAGCAGTTCTATCGGACAGGACCACTTC. Translation: CASSSIGQDHF.

This clonotype appeared a few times. This chain connects TRBV20-1 to TRBJ2-7; D is possibly TRBD1 (5 bases). V dropped 5 bases and J dropped 3 bases, with 14 bases sitting between them. Germline CDR1 and CDR2: DFQATT and SNEGSKA (reference sequence). The CDR3 spans 13 residues. CDR3 in DNA: TGCAGTGCTTCCAGGGCAGCCGTCTACGAGCAGTACTTC. Translation gives CSASRAAVYEQYF.

The chain carries TRBV4-1 and TRBJ2-3; D not certain. Germline lookup yields CDR1 MGHRA and CDR2 YSYEKL. The V gene lost 0 bases and the J gene lost 2 bases, with 6 bases spanning the gap. The CDR3 is made up of 14 amino acids. In DNA form, the CDR3 reads TGCGCCAGCAGCCAAGATCCAGTCACAGATACGCAGTATTTT. Its protein product is CASSQDPVTDTQYF.

This clonotype appeared many times. This rearrangement joins TRBV7-2 to TRBJ1-5; no firm D call. The CDR3 covers 13 residues. Germline V gives CDR1 SGHTA, CDR2 FQGNSA. With 5 bases removed from V and 7 bases from J, the gap between germline ends came to 12 bases. CDR3 sequence (DNA): TGTGCCAGCAGCCAACGGTCCTTCCAGCCCCAGCATTTT. Its translation is CASSQRSFQPQHF.

This rearrangement joins TRBV10-3 to TRBJ2-7; the D gene is possibly TRBD2 (5 bases). V shed 10 bases and J shed 0 bases, with 19 bases lying between them. The germline CDR1 and CDR2 sequences are ENHRY and SYGVKD. The CDR3 loop spans 15 amino acids. The CDR3 DNA follows: TGTGCCACCACCTACGCGGGCAGTAGCTCCTACGAGCAGTACTTC. Translation: CATTYAGSSSYEQYF.

This clonotype was seen at least ten times. This chain joins TRBV20-1 and TRBJ2-7; tentative D call: TRBD1 (5 bases). The CDR3 covers 15 residues. The V end lost 0 bases, the J end lost 6 bases, and 18 bases lay between the germline ends. The V gene's germline CDR1 is DFQATT and CDR2 SNEGSKA (reference sequence). The CDR3 DNA follows: TGCAGTGCTAGAGAGGCAGGGCTAGGTTATGGCGAGCAGTACTTC. Its protein is CSAREAGLGYGEQYF.

The V call is TRBV11-2, the J call TRBJ2-3; D gene ambiguous. V lost 8 bases and J 1 base, leaving 7 bases between the germline ends. CDR3 length: 12 residues. Germline lookup yields CDR1 SGHAT and CDR2 FQNNGV. CDR3 in DNA: TGTGCCAGCTTGCCTGGCACAGATACGCAGTATTTT. This codes for CASLPGTDTQYF.

In its sample, this clonotype was seen many times. V usage is TRBV7-2 and J usage is TRBJ1-2, with 10 positions matching TRBD1. This CDR3 is 14 amino acids long. V shed 1 base and J 7 bases; nucleotides not matched to a gene: 3. Germline values: CDR1 SGHTA, CDR2 FQGNSA. DNA for the CDR3: TGTGCCAGCAGCTTAGGGGACAGGGGAGGTGGCTACACCTTC. The encoded protein is CASSLGDRGGGYTF.

The V and J genes are TRBV2 and TRBJ2-2, with TRBD1 matching 9 bases. The V gene end was trimmed by 6 bases and the J gene end by 5 bases; junction bases not matched to a gene: 7. The CDR3 sequence is 15 residues long. Germline CDR1 is SNHLY and CDR2 is FYNNEI. CDR3 DNA sequence: TGTGCCAGCAGGGGGACAGGGAAGAGTACCGGGGAGCTGTTTTTT. Its protein product is CASRGTGKSTGELFF.

This clonotype was seen a few times. This chain joins TRBV7-9 and TRBJ1-2; tentative D call: TRBD1 (5 bases). V lost 0 bases to trimming and J lost 6 bases, with 14 bases between them. CDR3 length: 15 residues. Germline V gene lookup returns CDR1 SEHNR and CDR2 FQNEAQ (reference sequence). The CDR3 DNA is TGTGCCAGCAGCTTAGCAGGGGAACCTACTGATGGCTACACCTTC. It is translated as CASSLAGEPTDGYTF.

This clonotype was picked up many times. The V gene is TRBV27, the J gene TRBJ1-5; 9 bases are a match to TRBD1. The germline gives CDR1 MNHEY, CDR2 SMNVEV (reference sequence). The CDR3 sequence is 14 residues long. Unmatched junction bases numbered 4, after V lost 3 bases and J lost 7 bases. CDR3 sequence: CASSFGQGIQPQHF. The CDR3 DNA follows: TGTGCCAGCAGTTTTGGACAGGGGATACAGCCCCAGCATTTT.

The V call is TRBV10-3, the J call TRBJ1-3, with D hard to call. Between the trimmed V and J ends, which lost 6 bases and 0 bases, there was a span of 12 bases. CDR3 length: 15 amino acids. In germline, CDR1 is ENHRY, CDR2 SYGVKD. Here the CDR3 DNA reads TGTGCCATCAGCTCTGCAGGCTCCTCTGGAAACACCATATATTTT. It codes for CAISSAGSSGNTIYF.